In this sample, the clone carrying this T cell receptor beta chain turned up many times. The sample originates from a study of CD8 T cells in ankylosing spondylitis. MiXCR, applied by TCRdb to the 5' RACE reads, yields one record per CDR3 protein. The sample includes 30,000 to 45,000 distinct CDR3 sequences, 9% to 12% of them seen just once. The germline V gene encodes CDR1 SGHDT and CDR2 YYEEEE. This CDR3 has 12 residues. V gave up 0 bases and J gave up 9 bases, with 8 bases separating them. The chain combines TRBV5-6 with TRBJ2-3; D not certain. Input material: blood, either unsorted or a sorted T cell fraction (not recorded which). The clonotype originates from a male donor with ankylosing spondylitis or in good health (not recorded which). The CDR3 bases are TGTGCCAGCAGCTTGGGGGTCAACACGCAGTATTTT. Encoded protein: CASSLGVNTQYF.